Listed below are T cell receptor beta chains from one sample, sequenced in a study of T-cell memory formation after mild COVID-19. Each CDR3 protein gets one entry after TCRdb re-called the 5' RACE reads with MiXCR. The sample shows approximately 410,000 distinct CDR3 sequences, less than 25% of them seen only once. What was sequenced was PBMCs or a T cell subset sorted from them (not recorded which). These receptors all stem from an adult woman who had mild COVID-19 (a few samples of this study predate the infection). Cell type and time point are not known. CDR3s include the opening cysteine and the closing phenylalanine or tryptophan. D genes are given only for firm matches. Clone size is given for some rows only: seen once, a few or many times, or a class if the clone is expanded.

V gene	clone size	D gene	J gene	CDR3 protein	CDR3 DNA
TRBV6-5	many	-	TRBJ2-7	CASSHDQSTSYEQYF	TGTGCCAGCAGTCACGATCAAAGTACCTCCTACGAGCAGTACTTC
TRBV12-3/TRBV12-4	-	TRBD2	TRBJ2-1	CASSVAGEEQFF	TGTGCCAGCAGTGTAGCGGGGGAAGAGCAGTTCTTC
TRBV29-1	-	-	TRBJ1-2	CSVEGYGYTF	TGCAGCGTTGAGGGTTATGGCTACACCTTC
TRBV20-1	few	-	TRBJ1-3	CSARQVTGNTIYF	TGCAGTGCTAGACAGGTTACTGGAAACACCATATATTTT
TRBV25-1	-	TRBD1	TRBJ2-3	CASSTRTGGLADTQYF	TGTGCCAGCAGTACCCGGACAGGGGGCCTAGCAGATACGCAGTATTTT
TRBV20-1	-	-	TRBJ2-7	CSARDPQEQYF	TGCAGTGCTAGAGATCCCCAGGAGCAGTACTTC
TRBV6-2/TRBV6-3	-	TRBD2	TRBJ2-7	CASSYAGAYEQYF	TGTGCCAGCAGTTACGCGGGAGCCTACGAGCAGTACTTC
TRBV3-1	-	TRBD1	TRBJ1-1	CASSQDQGAGTEAFF	TGTGCCAGCAGCCAAGATCAGGGGGCCGGAACTGAAGCTTTCTTT
TRBV6-5	-	-	TRBJ1-4	CASRIDSATNEKLFF	TGTGCCAGCAGGATCGACTCTGCAACTAATGAAAAACTGTTTTTT
TRBV10-3	-	-	TRBJ2-7	CAISGGTVNDYEQYF	TGTGCCATCAGTGGCGGGACAGTCAATGATTACGAGCAGTACTTC
TRBV14	-	-	TRBJ1-2	CASSSGLYYGYTF	TGTGCCAGCAGCTCGGGACTGTACTATGGCTACACCTTC
TRBV20-1	once	-	TRBJ2-7	CSAILAGFSYEQYF	TGCAGTGCTATTCTGGCGGGATTCTCCTACGAGCAGTACTTC
TRBV27	-	-	TRBJ1-4	CASETGRGGEKLFF	TGTGCCAGCGAGACCGGGCGCGGGGGTGAAAAACTGTTTTTT
TRBV4-2	few	TRBD2	TRBJ2-7	CASSQERAGSYEQYF	TGTGCCAGCAGCCAAGAAAGAGCGGGGAGCTACGAGCAGTACTTC
TRBV5-1	many	TRBD1	TRBJ2-7	CASSLGTGTYEQYF	TGCGCCAGCAGCTTGGGGACAGGGACCTACGAGCAGTACTTC
TRBV4-1	-	TRBD1	TRBJ2-7	CASSQVTGGIYEQYF	TGCGCCAGCAGCCAAGTGACAGGGGGCATCTACGAGCAGTACTTC
TRBV25-1	-	TRBD2	TRBJ2-1	CASSGGTSGTDNEQFF	TGTGCCAGCAGTGGTGGGACTAGCGGGACTGACAATGAGCAGTTCTTC
TRBV15	-	TRBD2	TRBJ2-7	CATSRVRVSGYEQYF	TGTGCCACCAGCAGAGTTCGGGTTAGCGGGTACGAGCAGTACTTC
TRBV12-3/TRBV12-4	-	TRBD2	TRBJ2-1	CASSLSAGGQVSQFF	TGTGCCAGCAGTTTATCAGCGGGAGGGCAAGTTAGCCAGTTCTTC
TRBV12-3/TRBV12-4	-	-	TRBJ2-3	CASRSSGDTQYF	TGTGCCAGCAGATCGAGCGGGGATACGCAGTATTTT
TRBV7-6	few	-	TRBJ2-3	CASSPLPSATDTQYF	TGTGCCAGCAGCCCTCTACCGTCGGCCACAGATACGCAGTATTTT
TRBV5-6	few	-	TRBJ2-3	CASTRRYGPSTDTQYF	TGTGCCAGCACCCGACGGTACGGGCCTAGCACAGATACGCAGTATTTT
TRBV7-2	-	-	TRBJ2-1	CASSWFAGNEQFF	TGTGCCAGCAGCTGGTTTGCGGGCAATGAGCAGTTCTTC
TRBV6-2/TRBV6-3	-	-	TRBJ2-5	CASSVATLTETQYF	TGTGCCAGCAGTGTGGCCACCCTCACGGAGACCCAGTACTTC
TRBV6-5	-	-	TRBJ1-1	CASMRRGNEAFF	TGTGCCAGCATGAGGAGGGGAAATGAAGCTTTCTTT
TRBV12-3/TRBV12-4	-	-	TRBJ1-2	CASSFIAGTYGYTF	TGTGCCAGCAGTTTTATTGCAGGAACCTATGGCTACACCTTC
TRBV14	few	-	TRBJ1-3	CASGAAGGRHSGNTIYF	TGTGCCAGCGGAGCAGCCGGGGGACGGCACTCTGGAAACACCATATATTTT
TRBV4-3	few	-	TRBJ2-2	CASSQEGGEWNTGELFF	TGCGCCAGCAGCCAAGAGGGCGGGGAGTGGAACACCGGGGAGCTGTTTTTT